The clone carrying this T cell receptor beta chain has a single count. The target antigen is unknown. The entry originates in a study of vaccination effects on CD4 cells after COVID-19. Whole-study findings and limits: Cross-reactivity toward common cold coronaviruses was confined to only 1 of 255 vaccine-induced clones in healthy vaccinees.

Assay: immunoSEQ multiplex PCR; the TCRdb copy retains only in-frame clones and omits some. This table holds some 30,000 clones, roughly two thirds found once. J lost 5 bases, V lost 5 bases, and 5 bases had no gene match. The CDR3 is 13 amino acids. Germline lookup yields CDR1 SGHRS and CDR2 YFSETQ. Using viral peptide pools, the ViraFEST assay grew out antigen-specific CD4+ T cells prior to sequencing. The culture ran for roughly 10 days before CD4+ T cells were isolated. None of the vaccinated had previously contracted SARS-CoV-2, and their nucleocapsid antibodies tested negative. The chain combines TRBV5-1 with TRBJ2-3; 7 nucleotides line up with TRBD2. The sequence was obtained from a human donor who received a COVID-19 vaccine. This material consisted of CD4+ T cells from PBMCs cultured with SARS-CoV-2 spike peptides, taken before COVID-19 vaccination. Here the CDR3 DNA reads TGCGCCAGCAGTCCGGCGGGGGAAGATACGCAGTATTTT. It is translated as CASSPAGEDTQYF. The full variable domain, completed using reference TRBV5-1 and TRBJ2-3, is KAGVTQTPRYLIKTRGQQVTLSCSPISGHRSVSWYQQTPGQGLQFLFEYFSETQRNKGNFPGRFSGRQFSNSRSEMNVSTLELGDSALYLCASSPAGEDTQYFGPGTRLTVL.